This T cell receptor (beta chain) was recorded in a study of CD8 T cells in ankylosing spondylitis. CDR3 length: 15 amino acids. CDR1 is SGDLS, CDR2 YYNGEE, per germline. Trimming took 0 bases from V and 4 from J, leaving 10 bases between them. This clonotype was picked up a small number of times. Its antigen remains unidentified. It was by quantitative 5'-RACE with molecular barcodes that TCR beta libraries were made. TCRdb redid the calling of the 5' RACE reads with MiXCR, one entry per CDR3 protein. Here the sample spans about 340,000 distinct CDR3 sequences, roughly 14% being singletons. General study points: Fewer than ten highly homologous variants made up a TCR beta motif that seemed to typify ankylosing spondylitis blood.

The V gene is TRBV9, the J gene TRBJ2-2; D unclear. Sequences were obtained from blood, either unsorted or a sorted T cell fraction (not recorded which). This TCR derives from a male donor with ankylosing spondylitis or in good health (not recorded which). This CDR3 is CASSVGYGVTGELFF. The CDR3 DNA reads TGTGCCAGCAGCGTAGGGTATGGGGTCACCGGGGAGCTGTTTTTT. Variable domain in full (rest from reference TRBV9 and TRBJ2-2): DSGVTQTPKHLITATGQRVTLRCSPRSGDLSVYWYQQSLDQGLQFLIQYYNGEERAKGNILERFSAQQFPDLHSELNLSSLELGDSALYFCASSVGYGVTGELFFGEGSRLTVL.